This T cell receptor beta chain was found in a study of cytomegalovirus exposure and HLA in healthy donors. Study outcomes and limitations: Whilst most TCR sequences proved rare, a subset of public TCRs occurred across many donors. Earlier findings revealed that most TCR beta V segments proved productive either about 90% or about 30% of the time. In a later analysis, a missense DCLRE1C variant was linked to TCR beta V- and J-gene trimming. Three CMV-associated chains proved CMV antigen-specific in vitro.

Germline V gene sequence: CDR1 LNHDA, CDR2 SQIVND (reference sequence). J gave up 0 bases and V 4 bases, and 16 bases lay outside the gene matches. The CDR3 is 20 residues long. As concerns this clone: The antigen is not known.

This PCR relied on a set of 60 Vbeta primers and 13 Jbeta primers. Using immunoSEQ multiplex PCR, the repertoire was profiled, and TCRdb retains in-frame clones only, with some absent. Counted here are around 100,000 clones, approximately 85% occurring once; the ten biggest clones make up approximately 3.9%. The chain uses TRBV19 and TRBJ1-1; 11 nucleotides agree with TRBD1. The clonotype comes from a man under 40 in good health and CMV-seronegative. Material for sequencing was PBMCs. The CDR3 spells CASSKNRGQGAREMNTEAFF. The DNA for the CDR3 is TGTGCCAGTAGTAAAAATCGAGGACAGGGGGCGAGGGAGATGAACACTGAAGCTTTCTTT.